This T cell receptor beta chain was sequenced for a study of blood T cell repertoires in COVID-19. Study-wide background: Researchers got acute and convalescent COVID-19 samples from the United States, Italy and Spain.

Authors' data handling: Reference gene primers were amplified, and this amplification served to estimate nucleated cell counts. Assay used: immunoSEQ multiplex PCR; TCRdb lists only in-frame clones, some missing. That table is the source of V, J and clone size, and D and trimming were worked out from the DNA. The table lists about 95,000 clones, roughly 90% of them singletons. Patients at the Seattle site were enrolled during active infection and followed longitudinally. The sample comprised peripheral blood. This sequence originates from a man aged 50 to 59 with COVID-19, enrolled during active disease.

Here the CDR3 DNA reads TGTGCCAGTACCATGGGACTGCTCAATCAGCCCCAGCATTTT. This gives the protein CASTMGLLNQPQHF. The V gene is TRBV19, the J gene TRBJ1-5; TRBD1 might be the D (5 bases). This CDR3 comprises 14 residues. CDR1 is LNHDA and CDR2 is SQIVND in the germline V gene (reference sequence). The V and J ends lost 7 bases and 3 bases respectively, with 13 bases between them.